The source of this T cell receptor beta chain is a study of regulatory T cells in long-lasting Graves disease. TCRdb re-analysed the reads in MiXCR, keeping a single row per CDR3 protein. The data show several hundred distinct CDR3 sequences, around 55% seen once. Making the TCR library involved RNA that had been extracted from PBMCs. All patients originated from an endocrinology department located in Xi'an, China. V was cut by 4 bases and J by 8 bases, with 22 bases left in between. This CDR3 is 16 amino acids long. Germline V lookup: CDR1 SGDLS, CDR2 YYNGEE. Findings and limits, study-wide: Authors noted too few samples as a limitation. For persistent Graves' patients, TCR diversity was lower than for newly diagnosed ones.

On this clonotype itself: The antigen is undetermined.

The J gene is TRBJ2-1, the V gene TRBV9; D call uncertain. Sequenced here: peripheral blood mononuclear cells (PBMCs), sampled with antithyroid drug treatment, in newly diagnosed or persistent Graves disease (not recorded which). The sequence came from a woman aged 40 to 55 with Graves disease. In DNA form, the CDR3 reads TGTGCCAGCAGCACCGAGGTGGTGGGTGAGTATGATGAGCAGTTCTTC. Translation gives CASSTEVVGEYDEQFF.